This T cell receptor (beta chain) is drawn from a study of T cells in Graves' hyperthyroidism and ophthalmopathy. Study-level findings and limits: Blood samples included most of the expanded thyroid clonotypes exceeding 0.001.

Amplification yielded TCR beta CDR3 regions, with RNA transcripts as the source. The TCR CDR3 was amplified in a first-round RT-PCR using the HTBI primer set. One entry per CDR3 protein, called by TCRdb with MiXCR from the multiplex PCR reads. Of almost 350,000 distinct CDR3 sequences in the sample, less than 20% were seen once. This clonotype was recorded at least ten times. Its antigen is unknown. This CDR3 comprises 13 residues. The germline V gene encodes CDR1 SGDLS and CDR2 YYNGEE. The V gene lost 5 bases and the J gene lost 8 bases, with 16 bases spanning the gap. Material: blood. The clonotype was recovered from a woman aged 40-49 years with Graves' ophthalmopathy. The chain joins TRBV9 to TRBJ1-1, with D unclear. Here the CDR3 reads CASSGGPGLEAFF. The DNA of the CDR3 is TGTGCCAGCAGTGGTGGCCCGGGCCTCGAAGCTTTCTTT.